This T cell receptor beta chain emerged from a study of T-cell memory formation after mild COVID-19. This clonotype was seen a few times. V lost 5 bases and J lost 1, with 15 bases in between. This CDR3 has 15 amino acids. Germline V CDR1 and CDR2: SGHVS, FNYEAQ. cDNA libraries for TCR alpha and TCR beta, carrying sample barcodes and UMIs, came from 5'RACE with constant-segment primers. Via MiXCR, TCRdb re-called the 5' RACE reads, giving one row per CDR3 protein. The sample yields about 110,000 distinct CDR3 sequences, about 18% seen once. This clonotype was obtained from an adult woman who had mild COVID-19 (a few samples of this study predate the infection). Cell type and time point are not known. Sequenced material: PBMCs or a T cell subset sorted from them (not recorded which). V and J are TRBV7-6 and TRBJ2-7; D gene uncertain. The CDR3 here is CASSPAWQVSYEQYF. CDR3 nucleotides: TGTGCCAGCAGCCCCGCCTGGCAGGTATCCTACGAGCAGTACTTC. The full variable domain, with the rest looked up from reference TRBV7-6 and TRBJ2-7, is GAGVSQSPRYKVTKRGQDVALRCDPISGHVSLYWYRQALGQGPEFLTYFNYEAQQDKSGLPNDRFSAERPEGSISTLTIQRTEQRDSAMYRCASSPAWQVSYEQYFGPGTRLTVT.